This is a list of T cell receptor beta chains from one sample in a study of cytomegalovirus exposure and HLA in healthy donors. TCRdb's copy holds only in-frame clones and misses some; the assay was immunoSEQ multiplex PCR. The repertoire has 70,000 to 100,000 clones, 69% of them found once; the top ten carry roughly 2.7%. Specimen: PBMCs. These receptors were obtained from a man in his fifties in good health and CMV-seronegative. Each CDR3 is given with its conserved first and last residue.

J: TRBJ2-6; V: TRBV28; length: 16; CDR3: CASSSGEPSGANVLTF
J: TRBJ2-2; V: TRBV5-8; length: 15; CDR3: CASVWRGRFTGELFF
J: TRBJ2-3; V: TRBV15; length: 14; CDR3: CATSRGTLLDTQYF
J: TRBJ2-5; V: TRBV28; length: 15; CDR3: CASSWTSGGSETQYF
J: TRBJ2-3; V: TRBV18; length: 13; CDR3: CATTVSSTDTQYF
J: TRBJ2-7; V: TRBV10-3; length: 17; CDR3: CAISLTSGGSGPYEQYF
J: TRBJ2-4; V: TRBV19; length: 24; CDR3: CASSPEGGAGLAWKGEWAKNIQYF
J: TRBJ2-2; V: TRBV5-1; length: 13; CDR3: CASSDQGPGELFF
J: TRBJ1-1; V: TRBV19; length: 14; CDR3: CASKPGGFNTEAFF
J: TRBJ2-3; V: TRBV7-9; length: 14; CDR3: CASSLRTITDTQYF
J: TRBJ2-7; V: TRBV6-1; length: 14; CDR3: CASSAPGTGYEQYF
J: TRBJ1-2; V: TRBV5-1; length: 12; CDR3: CASSSSLGFYTF
J: TRBJ1-2; V: TRBV7-9; length: 14; CDR3: CASSLEGQGYGYTF
J: TRBJ2-5; V: TRBV4-1; length: 16; CDR3: CASSQDRGQGVETQYF
J: TRBJ1-5; V: TRBV6-6; length: 14; CDR3: CASSYEGGNQPQHF
J: TRBJ1-5; V: TRBV10-1; length: 16; CDR3: CASTRMIRDRNQPQHF
J: TRBJ2-1; V: TRBV5-8; length: 13; CDR3: CASSLQVYNEQFF
J: TRBJ1-1; V: TRBV9; length: 14; CDR3: CASSFGQGGTEAFF
J: TRBJ1-1; V: TRBV28; length: 15; CDR3: CASSWRGPRGTEAFF
J: TRBJ2-5; V: TRBV7-9; length: 15; CDR3: CASSPETGGAQTQYF
J: TRBJ2-5; V: TRBV11-3; length: 17; CDR3: CASSLDGAGRGVETQYF
J: TRBJ2-5; V: TRBV7-9; length: 14; CDR3: CASSRGQRKETQYF
J: TRBJ1-3; V: TRBV7-2; length: 14; CDR3: CASSSPGAGNTIYF
J: TRBJ2-5; V: TRBV7-2; length: 15; CDR3: CASSLVSGGQETQYF
J: TRBJ1-1; V: TRBV6-5; length: 14; CDR3: CASSFRGSATEAFF
J: TRBJ1-5; V: TRBV4-2; length: 16; CDR3: CASSQFGQGAIQPQHF
J: TRBJ1-1; V: TRBV29-1; length: 14; CDR3: CSVEAQLGNTEAFF